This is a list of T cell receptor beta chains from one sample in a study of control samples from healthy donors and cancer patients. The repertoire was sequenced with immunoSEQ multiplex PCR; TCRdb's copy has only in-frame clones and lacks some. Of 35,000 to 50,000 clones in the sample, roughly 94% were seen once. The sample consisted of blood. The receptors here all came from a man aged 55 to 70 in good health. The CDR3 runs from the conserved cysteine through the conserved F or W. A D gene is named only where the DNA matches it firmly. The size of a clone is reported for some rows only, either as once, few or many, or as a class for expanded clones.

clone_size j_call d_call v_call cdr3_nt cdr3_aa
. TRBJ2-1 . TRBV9 TGTGCCAGCAGCGTAGAAGGGCTCTCCTACAATGAGCAGTTCTTC CASSVEGLSYNEQFF
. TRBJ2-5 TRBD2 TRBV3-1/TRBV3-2 TGTGCCAGCAGCCAAGATTCTCGGACTAGCGGGAGGATTGGTGTCAAAGAGACCCAGTACTTC CASSQDSRTSGRIGVKETQYF
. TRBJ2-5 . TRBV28 TGTGCCAGCAGTTTCTCCTGGACAGGGAGGGTAGCAGAGACCCAGTACTTC CASSFSWTGRVAETQYF
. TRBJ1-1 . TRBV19 TGTGCCAGTAGTATTAGGGACTTGCTTAACACTGAAGCTTTCTTT CASSIRDLLNTEAFF
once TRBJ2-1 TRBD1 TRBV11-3 TGTGCCAGCAGCCCCCATACGACAGGGGCTGGGAATGAGCAGTTCTTC CASSPHTTGAGNEQFF
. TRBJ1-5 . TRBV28 TGTGCCAGCAGTTTGGGACTGCATCAGCCCCAGCATTTT CASSLGLHQPQHF
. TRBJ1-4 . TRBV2 TGTGCCAGCAGTGAGGCCAGGGGTGAAAAACTGTTTTTT CASSEARGEKLFF
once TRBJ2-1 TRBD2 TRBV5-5 TGTGCCAGCAGCTTGTTGTGGACTAGCGGGATGGAGCAGTTCTTC CASSLLWTSGMEQFF
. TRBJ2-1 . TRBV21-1 TGTGCCAGCAGCAAACCCAGAGAGACTAGCGGGGTTCTTTCCTACAATGAGCAGTTCTTC CASSKPRETSGVLSYNEQFF
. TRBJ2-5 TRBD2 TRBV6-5 TGTGCCAGCAGCTCCCGGGGGGGATGGGAGACCCAGTACTTC CASSSRGGWETQYF
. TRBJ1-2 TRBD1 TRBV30 TGTGCCTGGAATGACAGGGGGTATGGCTACACCTTC CAWNDRGYGYTF
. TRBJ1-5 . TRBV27 TGTGCCAGCAGTTTACCGGGCCGTCCCCAGCATTTT CASSLPGRPQHF
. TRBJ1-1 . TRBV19 TGTGCCAGTAGTGCGGCAATGAACACTGAAGCTTTCTTT CASSAAMNTEAFF
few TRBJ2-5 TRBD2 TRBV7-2 TGTGCCAGCAGCTTAGGCGGGGGGAAGGTGACCCAGTACTTC CASSLGGGKVTQYF
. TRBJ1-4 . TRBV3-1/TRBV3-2 TGTGCCAGCAGCCTTAACAGTGCAACTAATGAAAAACTGTTTTTT CASSLNSATNEKLFF
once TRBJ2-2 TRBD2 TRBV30 TGTGCCTATGAAGGGCCTAGCGGGTTGCCCGGGGAGCTGTTTTTT CAYEGPSGLPGELFF
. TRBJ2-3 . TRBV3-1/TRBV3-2 TGTGCCAGCAGCCAAGCTACTAGCACAGATACGCAGTATTTT CASSQATSTDTQYF
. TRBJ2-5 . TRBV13 TGTGCCAGCAGCTCGAGGGGGGAGACCCAGTACTTC CASSSRGETQYF
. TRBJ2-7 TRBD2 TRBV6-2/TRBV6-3 TGTGCCAGCAGCCATCCCGGACTAGCGGGGCCTCCCTACGAGCAGTACTTC CASSHPGLAGPPYEQYF
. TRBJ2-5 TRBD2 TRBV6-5 TGTGCCAGCAGGCCCAAAGAGCGGGAGTATGAGACCCAGTACTTC CASRPKEREYETQYF
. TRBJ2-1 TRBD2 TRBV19 TGTGCCAGTAGTATAGAGGCGGGAGCGGTGGATGAGCAGTTCTTC CASSIEAGAVDEQFF
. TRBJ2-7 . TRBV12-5 TGTGCTAGTGGAGGACAGTCAGCTCCCTCCTACGAGCAGTACTTC CASGGQSAPSYEQYF
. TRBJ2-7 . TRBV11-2 TGTGCCAGCAGCTTAGCCGATTACGAGCAGTACTTC CASSLADYEQYF
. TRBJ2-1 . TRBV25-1 TGTGCCAGCAAGGGGGGGTATTGGTCGGGTGAGCAGTTCTTC CASKGGYWSGEQFF
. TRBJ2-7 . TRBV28 TGTGCCAGCAGTTCCGGGGGTATTTCCTACGAGCAGTACTTC CASSSGGISYEQYF
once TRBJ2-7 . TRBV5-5 TGTGCCAGCAGCTTGGTGGAGGGACAGTACGAGCAGTACTTC CASSLVEGQYEQYF
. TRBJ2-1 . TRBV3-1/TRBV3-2 TGTGCCAGCAGCCAAGAACTAAACAATGAGCAGTTCTTC CASSQELNNEQFF